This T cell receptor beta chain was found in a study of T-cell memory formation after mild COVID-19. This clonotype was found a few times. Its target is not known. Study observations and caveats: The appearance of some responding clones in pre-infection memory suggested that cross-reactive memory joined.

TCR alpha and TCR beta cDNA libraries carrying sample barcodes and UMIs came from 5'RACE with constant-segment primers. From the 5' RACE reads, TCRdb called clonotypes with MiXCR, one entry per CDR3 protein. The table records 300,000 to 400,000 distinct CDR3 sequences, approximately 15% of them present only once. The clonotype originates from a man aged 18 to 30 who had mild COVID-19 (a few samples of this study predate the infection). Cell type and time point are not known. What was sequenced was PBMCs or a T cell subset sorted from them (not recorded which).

The CDR3 DNA sequence: TGTGCCAGCAGTTCGACCGGGCCTCAAGAGACCCAGTACTTC. This encodes CASSSTGPQETQYF. The chain joins TRBV12-3 or TRBV12-4 to TRBJ2-5; D is unclear. This CDR3 contains 14 residues. Trimming took off 4 bases at V and 2 bases at J, with 11 bases between the two ends.